The source of this TCR beta chain is a study of shared clonotypes between healthy human individuals. Sequencing used immunoSEQ multiplex PCR; TCRdb keeps in-frame clones, though not all of them. The sample has under 2,500,000 clones; 90% to 96% are singletons. Trimming pared 3 bases from V and 3 bases from J, leaving 9 bases between. This CDR3 is 13 amino acids long. In germline, CDR1 is SGHRS, CDR2 YFSETQ. Sequencing used naive CD4+ T cells sorted from blood. The sample's subset: CD45RA+ positively selected. The receptor was derived from a man aged 18 to 35 in good health. The J gene is TRBJ2-5, the V gene TRBV5-1; D call uncertain. The CDR3 region has the DNA TGCGCCAGCAGCTCAGTCCCAAAAGAGACCCAGTACTTC. Its protein product is CASSSVPKETQYF.